This is a list of T cell receptor beta chains from one sample in a study of T cells in Graves' hyperthyroidism and ophthalmopathy. TCRdb itself ran the multiplex PCR reads through MiXCR, one entry per CDR3 protein. The table lists 500,000 to 800,000 distinct CDR3 sequences, just under 45% of them singletons. The sample comprised peripheral blood or thyroid tissue (not recorded which). The receptors stem from an adult man with Graves' disease, either hyperthyroidism or ophthalmopathy (not recorded which). CDR3s include the opening cysteine and the closing phenylalanine or tryptophan. The D gene is left open where the match is weak. Clone size appears in some rows only: once, few, many, or a class for an expanded clone.

v_gene,d_gene,j_gene,abundance,CDR3nt,CDR3aa
TRBV12-3/TRBV12-4,-,TRBJ2-6,-,TGTGCCAGGACCCCCGGGGCCAACGTCCTGACTTTC,CARTPGANVLTF
TRBV15,TRBD1,TRBJ1-2,many,TGTGCCACCGGAGTAGTTGGACAGGCCAACTATGGCTACACCTTC,CATGVVGQANYGYTF
TRBV19,TRBD2,TRBJ2-7,-,TGTGCCAGTAGGGGACTAGCGATCGACGAGCAGTACTTC,CASRGLAIDEQYF
TRBV24-1,TRBD1,TRBJ2-5,-,TGTGCCACCAGTGATACGACAGGGATGAACACCGGGGAGACCCAGTACTTC,CATSDTTGMNTGETQYF
TRBV12-3/TRBV12-4,TRBD1,TRBJ1-3,-,TGTGCCAGCAGTCGGACAGGGGATGGAAACACCATATATTTT,CASSRTGDGNTIYF
TRBV15,-,TRBJ1-6,-,TGTGCCACCAGCAGCCTGGGACCGAATAATTCACCCCTCCACTTT,CATSSLGPNNSPLHF
TRBV2,-,TRBJ2-7,-,TGTGCTGGCGGGAAGCCCTACGAGCAGTACTTC,CAGGKPYEQYF
TRBV14,-,TRBJ1-1,-,TGTGCCAGCAGCCCAATCAGGGATTGGACTGAAGCTTTCTTT,CASSPIRDWTEAFF
TRBV6-5,-,TRBJ2-7,few,TGTGCCAGCAGTAAGAAGGTGGGTGTGGAGCAGTACTTC,CASSKKVGVEQYF
TRBV15,TRBD1,TRBJ1-5,-,TGTGCCACCAGCAGTCCGAAACAGGGGGCAGGAAATCAGCCCCAGCATTTT,CATSSPKQGAGNQPQHF
TRBV10-3,TRBD1,TRBJ1-4,-,TGTGCCATCACCACAGGTCAGGGGGCAAATGAAAAACTGTTTTTT,CAITTGQGANEKLFF
TRBV19,-,TRBJ2-7,many,TGTGCCAGTACAGGGCCCAACTCCTACGAGCAGTACTTC,CASTGPNSYEQYF
TRBV3-1,TRBD1,TRBJ2-7,-,TGTGCCAGCAGCCGCAGACAGGGGGCCCTCGAGTACGAGCAGTACTTC,CASSRRQGALEYEQYF
TRBV10-3,TRBD1,TRBJ2-7,-,TGTGCCATCAGTGGAGGAAAACAGGGGCTAGGCGAGCAGTACTTC,CAISGGKQGLGEQYF
TRBV19,-,TRBJ1-2,-,TGTGCCAGTAGTAGGCACGCCAGTTATGGCTACACCTTC,CASSRHASYGYTF
TRBV6-5,-,TRBJ1-1,few,TGTGCCAGCAGTCAACAGGACCCTCACACTGAAGCTTTCTTT,CASSQQDPHTEAFF
TRBV20-1,-,TRBJ2-7,-,TGCAGTGCTAACATCCCCCAGAGCTCCTACGAGCAGTACTTC,CSANIPQSSYEQYF
TRBV10-3,TRBD1,TRBJ1-1,-,TGTGCCACGACGAGGCCGGGACAGGGTACGAACACTGAAGCTTTCTTT,CATTRPGQGTNTEAFF
TRBV7-9,TRBD1,TRBJ2-7,-,TGTGCCAGCAGCCAAGACGGGTCAGGGGGAAGCTACGAGCAGTACTTC,CASSQDGSGGSYEQYF
TRBV2,-,TRBJ1-5,once,TGTGCCAGCAGTGAGAGACCAGACAATCAGCCCCAGCATTTT,CASSERPDNQPQHF
TRBV19,-,TRBJ2-7,many,TGTGCCAGTGGGAACAGCTACGAGCAGTACTTC,CASGNSYEQYF
TRBV11-1,TRBD2,TRBJ2-5,-,TGTGCCAGCACCAAGTTCGCAGCGGGACAAGAGACCCAGTACTTC,CASTKFAAGQETQYF
TRBV7-6,-,TRBJ1-5,-,TGTGCCAGCAGCCCAGAGGGTGCAGACCCTTATAGCAATCAGCCCCAGCATTTT,CASSPEGADPYSNQPQHF
TRBV2,TRBD1,TRBJ2-4,-,TGTGCCAGCAGACGGACAGGGGCGAAAAACATTCAGTACTTC,CASRRTGAKNIQYF
TRBV25-1,TRBD1,TRBJ2-5,-,TGTGCCAGCAGTGAATTGAACTCCGGGACAGGGATCCAGTACTTC,CASSELNSGTGIQYF
TRBV6-5,-,TRBJ1-4,-,TGTGCCATCAGTTACTCGAACGTAAATGAAAAACTGTTTTTT,CAISYSNVNEKLFF
TRBV2,TRBD1,TRBJ1-2,-,TGTGCCAGCGTAACGACAGGGGGCAGTGGCTACACCTTC,CASVTTGGSGYTF
TRBV29-1,TRBD2,TRBJ2-2,many,TGCAGCGTTGAATATCGGGTAGCGGGATACCCCGGGGAGCTGTTTTTT,CSVEYRVAGYPGELFF
TRBV29-1,TRBD2,TRBJ2-1,-,TGCAGCGTTGGGCGGGAGACGGGCAATGAGCAGTTCTTC,CSVGRETGNEQFF
TRBV6-1,TRBD1,TRBJ2-2,-,TGTGCCAGCGGGGAACAGGGGATGACCGGGGAGCTGTTTTTT,CASGEQGMTGELFF
TRBV20-1,-,TRBJ2-7,-,TGCAGTGCCCCGGACGTGGGGATCTCTTTGGGCGAGCAGTACTTC,CSAPDVGISLGEQYF
TRBV29-1,TRBD1,TRBJ1-1,-,TGCAGCGTGACAGGGGGCTTGGACACTGAAGCTTTCTTT,CSVTGGLDTEAFF
TRBV6-6,-,TRBJ1-1,many,TGTGCCAGCAGTAGCCTGCGCATCTTGAACACTGAAGCTTTCTTT,CASSSLRILNTEAFF